Following are 30 T cell receptor beta chains from one sample sequenced in a study of prognosis after radiotherapy for stage I lung cancer. The genomic DNA TCR beta CDR3 region underwent two rounds of multiplex PCR. The first round of PCR was done with primers that matched each TRBV and TRBJ gene. In TCRdb, the multiplex PCR reads were re-called with MiXCR into one record per CDR3 protein. The sample consists of over 25,000 distinct CDR3 sequences, around 42% of them appearing once. The sequences come from PBMCs, collected before or after stereotactic body radiation therapy (not recorded which). The receptors were gathered from a donor aged 50 or older with non-small cell lung cancer.

At least ten counts were recorded for this clonotype. The DNA of the CDR3 is TGTGCCAGCAGCCAAGCACTAGCCCCCAGCTACGAGCAGTACTTC. The encoded protein is CASSQALAPSYEQYF. The chain recombines TRBV3-1 with TRBJ2-7; tentatively, D is TRBD2 (6 bases). V gave up 1 base and J gave up 3 bases, with 13 bases separating them. The CDR3 sequence is 15 residues long. The germline gives CDR1 LGHDT, CDR2 YNNKEL (reference sequence).

This clonotype appeared many times. The chain employs TRBV11-2 and TRBJ2-3; the match to TRBD2 covers 8 bases. The ends lost 5 bases at V and 2 bases at J; junction bases unmatched: 6. The germline V gene has CDR1 SGHAT and CDR2 FQNNGV. The CDR3 runs to 15 residues. The CDR3 loop is CASSGAGGLTDTQYF. In DNA form, the CDR3 reads TGTGCCAGCAGCGGGGCGGGGGGCCTCACAGATACGCAGTATTTT.

This clonotype has ten or more counts. The gene calls are TRBV6-9 and TRBJ1-1; D call uncertain. CDR3 length equals 14 residues. Germline CDR1 and CDR2: MNHGY and SVAAGI. V was clipped by 3 bases and J by 7 bases, with 15 bases between them. The CDR3 coding sequence is TGTGCCAGCAGTTACTCCGGAACCGGGAATGAAGCTTTCTTT. The encoded protein is CASSYSGTGNEAFF.

This clonotype has a count of ten or more. This chain uses TRBV4-1 with TRBJ2-7, with D possibly matching TRBD1 (6 bases). CDR1 is MGHRA and CDR2 is YSYEKL in the germline V gene. Between the trimmed V and J ends, which lost 1 base and 0 bases, there was a span of 19 bases. This CDR3 is built from 18 residues. CDR3 coding DNA: TGCGCCAGCAGCCAAGGGGGGTGGGGGCGTACCGCCTCCTACGAGCAGTACTTC. Translating gives CASSQGGWGRTASYEQYF.

By sample share, this clonotype is medium-sized. The chain employs TRBV28 and TRBJ1-5, with a weak D call TRBD1 (5 bases). Between the trimmed V and J ends, which lost 4 bases and 3 bases, there was a span of 16 bases. CDR1 is MDHEN, CDR2 SYDVKM, per germline. The CDR3 runs 16 residues. CDR3 bases: TGTGCCAGCAGTTATGGGCCTGGGGGGGACAATCAGCCCCAGCATTTT. Protein sequence: CASSYGPGGDNQPQHF.

The sample holds many counts of this clonotype. The chain employs TRBV19 and TRBJ1-1; 9 bases match TRBD1. After removal of 4 bases from V and 1 base from J, the junction contained 7 bases not matched to a gene. This CDR3 is 16 amino acids long. Germline CDR1 LNHDA, CDR2 SQIVND (reference sequence). The CDR3 reads CASSRTGVGENTEAFF. DNA of the CDR3: TGTGCCAGTAGTAGGACAGGGGTTGGGGAGAACACTGAAGCTTTCTTT.

This chain connects TRBV19 to TRBJ2-3; D is perhaps TRBD1 (6 bases). Trimming left V 1 base short and J 3 bases short, with 11 bases between. The CDR3 has 15 amino acids. Germline CDR1 LNHDA, CDR2 SQIVND (reference sequence). CDR3 in DNA: TGTGCCAGTAGTATAGCGGGCAGGGGAACAGATACGCAGTATTTT. It specifies CASSIAGRGTDTQYF.

This clonotype was found a few times. A much larger clone differs by one base, so this may be a read error. The CDR3 coding sequence is TGTGCCAGCAGAGAGACCAAGAGCACAGATGCGCAGTATTTT. This sequence encodes CASRETKSTDAQYF. This rearrangement joins TRBV6-2 or TRBV6-3 to TRBJ2-3; D gene ambiguous. Germline V gives CDR1 MNHEY, CDR2 SVGEGT. The CDR3 extends over 14 amino acids.

A word on this clonotype: A read error may explain this, as a much larger clone is one base away. CDR3 loop: CSARVSSNGGHYF. The CDR3 region has the DNA TGCAGTGCTAGAGTGTCTAGCAATGGGGGGCATTACTTC. This chain connects TRBV20-1 to TRBJ2-7, with D possibly called TRBD1 or TRBD2 (6 bases each). Per germline, CDR1 DFQATT and CDR2 SNEGSKA (reference sequence). The CDR3 spans 13 residues. With 1 base removed from V and 13 bases from J, the gap between germline ends came to 20 bases.

Note on this clonotype: A far larger clone differs by one base, so this is likely a read error. V and J are TRBV6-7 and TRBJ1-4; D might be TRBD1 (5 bases). With the DNA end fitting TRBJ1-6 better, the J assignment may be wrong. TRBV6-7 is filed as an ORF, its function uncertain. This CDR3 is built from 16 residues. Written as DNA, the CDR3 is TGTGCCAGAAGTTACTTGGAGAAAGGGGTAGATTCACCCCTCCACTTT. It yields the protein CARSYLEKGVDSPLHF.

The count of this clonotype is one. The chain carries TRBV7-9 and TRBJ2-1; D is undetermined. This CDR3 comprises 15 residues. The germline gives CDR1 SEHNR, CDR2 FQNEAQ (reference sequence). The ends were cut back, 6 bases at V and 5 bases at J, with 17 bases in the middle. CDR3 in amino acids: CASSLKGISHNEQFF. The CDR3 nucleotides are TGTGCCAGCAGTCTGAAAGGGATTTCACACAATGAGCAGTTCTTC.

This clonotype was recorded at least ten times. The chain employs TRBV24-1 and TRBJ1-5; D perhaps matches TRBD1 (5 bases). The CDR3 runs to 16 residues. V lost 4 bases and J lost 5, with 17 bases in between. Germline lookup yields CDR1 KGHDR and CDR2 SFDVKD. The CDR3 loop is CATSEWTPWGDQPQHF. For the CDR3, the DNA is TGTGCCACCAGTGAGTGGACCCCCTGGGGGGATCAGCCCCAGCATTTT.

This clonotype is medium-sized by share. The chain couples TRBV6-1 to TRBJ1-6, with a possible D match to TRBD1 (5 bases). In germline, CDR1 is MNHNS, CDR2 SASEGT. The CDR3 is 13 amino acids. The V end lost 5 bases, the J end lost 5 bases, and 7 bases lay between the germline ends. CDR3 DNA sequence: TGTGCCAGCAGTCAGGGTGATAATTCACCCCTCCACTTT. Translating gives CASSQGDNSPLHF.

This clonotype was seen at least ten times. V gene TRBV18 combines with J gene TRBJ1-4; D not certain. CDR1 is KGHSH and CDR2 is LQKENI in the germline V gene. The CDR3 is 16 residues long. Trimming cost V 2 bases and J 4 bases, with 14 bases left between them. CDR3 coding DNA: TGTGCCAGCTCACCAAGTTTGCAGGAAATTAATGAAAAACTGTTTTTT. Encoded protein: CASSPSLQEINEKLFF.

This clonotype was picked up many times. The chain employs TRBV10-2 and TRBJ1-1, with D maybe TRBD1 (5 bases). CDR1 and CDR2 from the germline V gene are WSHSY and SAAADI. CDR3 length: 12 residues. Trimming shortened V by 4 bases and J by 7 bases, and 10 bases separated the two germline ends. CDR3 sequence: CASSVRVNEAFF. The CDR3 DNA reads as TGCGCCAGCAGTGTCAGGGTGAATGAAGCTTTCTTT.

This clonotype has a count of ten or more. Given a much more abundant clone one base away, this may be a read error. The rearrangement uses TRBV6-1 and TRBJ1-6; no definite D call. The germline V gene has CDR1 MNHNS and CDR2 SASEGT. This CDR3 is 14 amino acids long. This chain's CDR3 is CAGSRTVDNSPLHF. The CDR3 coding sequence is TGTGCCGGCAGTCGGACGGTAGATAATTCACCCCTCCACTTT.

With respect to this clonotype: Since a far larger clone is one base different, this is likely a read error. The V gene is TRBV6-5, the J gene TRBJ2-1, with TRBD2 matching over 8 bases. Trimming took 5 bases from V and 1 from J; bases not matched to a gene: 10. CDR1 is MNHEY and CDR2 is SVGAGI in the germline V gene. The CDR3 is made up of 17 amino acids. The CDR3 bases are TGTGCCAGCAGTCGGGGGACTAGAGGGAGGTCCTACAATGAGCAGTTCTTC. It specifies CASSRGTRGRSYNEQFF.

V and J are TRBV30 and TRBJ1-2; tentative D call: TRBD1 (5 bases). Trimming removed 5 bases at V and 2 bases at J, with 9 bases between. Germline CDR1 GTSNPN, CDR2 SVGIG (reference sequence). CDR3 length: 12 residues. The CDR3 DNA follows: TGTGCCTGGGACAGACGCAACTATGGCTACACCTTC. Translation: CAWDRRNYGYTF. The full variable domain, with the rest looked up from reference TRBV30 and TRBJ1-2, is SQTIHQWPATLVQPVGSPLSLECTVEGTSNPNLYWYRQAAGRGLQLLFYSVGIGQISSEVPQNLSASRPQDRQFILSSKKLLLSDSGFYLCAWDRRNYGYTFGSGTRLTVV.

On this clonotype itself: The germline gene is not matched at one end of the junction; a read error may be the cause. The J gene is TRBJ2-2, the V gene TRBV19; 12 bases are shared with TRBD1. Germline assignment: CDR1 LNHDA and CDR2 SQIVND (reference sequence). This CDR3 spans 15 amino acids. The CDR3 sequence is CVSSIRDRGPGDLFF. The CDR3, as DNA: TGTGTCAGTAGTATAAGGGACAGGGGGCCCGGGGATCTGTTTTTT.

Of note for this clonotype: A much larger clone differs by one base, so this may be a read error. J is TRBJ2-5 and V is TRBV5-1; 7 bases are a match to TRBD2. The CDR3 has 15 residues. CDR1 and CDR2 (germline): SGHRS, YFSETQ. With 6 bases clipped from V and 4 bases from J, the junction kept 12 bases outside the gene matches. The CDR3 loop reads CASTRRGRAGETQYF. DNA for the CDR3: TGCGCCAGCACCCGTAGAGGGAGGGCCGGAGAGACCCAGTACTTC.

The chain has TRBV19 and TRBJ2-7; no definite D call. The CDR3 sequence is 13 residues long. Germline V gives CDR1 LNHDA, CDR2 SQIVND (reference sequence). V gave up 5 bases and J gave up 4 bases, with 12 bases separating them. The DNA of the CDR3 is TGTGCCAGTAGTCACCAGAAAGCATACGAGCAGTACTTC. Translation: CASSHQKAYEQYF.

The rearrangement joins TRBV6-2 or TRBV6-3 to TRBJ2-7; perhaps TRBD1 as D (6 bases). Trimming stripped 0 bases from V and 6 bases from J, with 9 bases between. CDR3 length: 13 amino acids. CDR1 MNHEY and CDR2 SVGEGT come from the germline V gene. Written as DNA, the CDR3 is TGTGCCAGCAGTTACTCGGGGGCCGGCGAGCAGTACTTC. It encodes CASSYSGAGEQYF.

This clonotype showed up many times. The rearrangement links TRBV20-1 to TRBJ2-3, with D maybe TRBD2 (5 bases). In germline, CDR1 is DFQATT, CDR2 SNEGSKA (reference sequence). Trimming pared 6 bases from V and 5 bases from J, leaving 15 bases between. The CDR3 contains 13 residues. This chain's CDR3 is CSAESRGKDTQYF. The CDR3 nucleotides are TGCAGTGCCGAATCACGGGGAAAAGATACGCAGTATTTT.

This clonotype was detected once. Given a much more abundant clone one base away, this may be a read error. The V call is TRBV10-2, the J call TRBJ2-5, with D unclear. The ends were cut back, 9 bases at V and 4 bases at J, with 12 bases in the middle. CDR3 length: 12 residues. The germline V gene has CDR1 WSHSY and CDR2 SAAADI. The CDR3 spells CASSQIRETQYF. As DNA, the CDR3 is TGCGCCAGTTCCCAGATCCGAGAGACCCAGTACTTC.

About this clonotype itself: A junction end diverges from the germline sequence, so it may reflect a read error. The chain joins TRBV6-1 to TRBJ2-7, with a tentative D call TRBD1 (6 bases). There are 13 residues in the CDR3. Germline assignment: CDR1 MNHNS and CDR2 SASEGT. CDR3 in DNA: TGTGCCTGCAGGATGACAGGCCGCTACGAGCAGTACTTT. Protein product: CACRMTGRYEQYF.

Concerning this clonotype itself: The junction does not match germline at one end; this may be a read error. The chain is built from TRBV2 and TRBJ2-2, with D uncertain. The germline gives CDR1 SNHLY, CDR2 FYNNEI. The CDR3 totals 13 residues. CDR3 DNA: TGTTCCAGCAGTTCTACCAGCGTCGGGGAGCTGTTTTTT. As protein: CSSSSTSVGELFF.

The gene calls are TRBV20-1 and TRBJ2-1; D may be TRBD1 or TRBD2 (6 bases each). There are 18 residues in the CDR3. Germline-derived CDR1 and CDR2 are DFQATT and SNEGSKA (reference sequence). The germline V and J ends were trimmed by 3 bases and 0 bases, with 21 bases remaining between them. The CDR3 nucleotides are TGCAGTGCTAGTGCGGGGTTTATCTGGGGGGCCTCCTACAATGAGCAGTTCTTC. It encodes CSASAGFIWGASYNEQFF.

About this clonotype itself: The junction differs from germline at one of its ends, possibly a read error. The CDR3 sequence is CASSLGTVETQYF. The CDR3 region has the DNA TGTGCTAGCAGCCTCGGGACAGTCGAGACCCAGTACTTC. J is TRBJ2-5 and V is TRBV7-7; 7 nucleotides match TRBD1. Looked up from germline, CDR1 is SSHAT and CDR2 is FNYEAQ (reference sequence). This CDR3 is 13 amino acids long.

This clonotype was picked up many times. The chain recombines TRBV5-1 with TRBJ2-5; tentatively, D is TRBD1 (6 bases). The germline gives CDR1 SGHRS, CDR2 YFSETQ. Between the trimmed V and J ends, which lost 0 bases and 3 bases, there was a span of 18 bases. The CDR3 runs 17 residues. In DNA, the CDR3 is TGCGCCAGCAGCTTGGAAGCTTTTCGGACAGCAGAAGAGACCCAGTACTTC. Protein product: CASSLEAFRTAEETQYF.

This clonotype ranks as medium-sized. The genes are TRBV6-5 and TRBJ1-1; D uncertain. V lost 3 bases and J 4 bases, leaving 12 bases between the germline ends. The CDR3 has 14 amino acids. Germline lookup yields CDR1 MNHEY and CDR2 SVGAGI. DNA for the CDR3: TGTGCCAGCAGTTATGGGCAGAGGGTCACTGAAGCTTTCTTT. Its protein product is CASSYGQRVTEAFF.